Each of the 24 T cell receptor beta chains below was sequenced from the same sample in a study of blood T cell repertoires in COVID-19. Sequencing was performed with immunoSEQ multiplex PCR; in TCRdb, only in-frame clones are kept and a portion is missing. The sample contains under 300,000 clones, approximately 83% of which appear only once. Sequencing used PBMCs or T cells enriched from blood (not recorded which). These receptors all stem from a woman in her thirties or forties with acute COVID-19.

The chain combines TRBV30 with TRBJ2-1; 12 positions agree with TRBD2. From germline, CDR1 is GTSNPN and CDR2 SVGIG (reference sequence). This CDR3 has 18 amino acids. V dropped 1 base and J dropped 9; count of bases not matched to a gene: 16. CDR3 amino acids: CAWSGFFNRLAGEGEQFF. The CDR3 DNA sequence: TGTGCCTGGAGTGGGTTTTTTAATAGACTAGCGGGAGAGGGTGAGCAGTTCTTC. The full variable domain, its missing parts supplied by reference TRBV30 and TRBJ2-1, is SQTIHQWPATLVQPVGSPLSLECTVEGTSNPNLYWYRQAAGRGLQLLFYSVGIGQISSEVPQNLSASRPQDRQFILSSKKLLLSDSGFYLCAWSGFFNRLAGEGEQFFGPGTRLTVL.

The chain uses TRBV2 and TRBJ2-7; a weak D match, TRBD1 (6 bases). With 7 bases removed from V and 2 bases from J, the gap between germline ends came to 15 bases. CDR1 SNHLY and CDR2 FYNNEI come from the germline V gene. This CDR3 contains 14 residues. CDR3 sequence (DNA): TGTGCCAGCACCTTCCGGGACATTGCCTACGAGCAGTACTTC. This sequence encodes CASTFRDIAYEQYF. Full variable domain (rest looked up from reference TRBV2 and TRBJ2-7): EPEVTQTPSHQVTQMGQEVILRCVPISNHLYFYWYRQILGQKVEFLVSFYNNEISEKSEIFDDQFSVERPDGSNFTLKIRSTKLEDSAMYFCASTFRDIAYEQYFGPGTRLTVT.

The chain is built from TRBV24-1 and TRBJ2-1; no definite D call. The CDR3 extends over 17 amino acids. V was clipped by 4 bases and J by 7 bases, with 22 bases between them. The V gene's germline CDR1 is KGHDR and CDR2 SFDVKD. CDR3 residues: CATSDPKTRNTRNEQFF. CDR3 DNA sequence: TGTGCCACCAGTGACCCTAAGACTCGAAATACCCGGAATGAGCAGTTCTTC.

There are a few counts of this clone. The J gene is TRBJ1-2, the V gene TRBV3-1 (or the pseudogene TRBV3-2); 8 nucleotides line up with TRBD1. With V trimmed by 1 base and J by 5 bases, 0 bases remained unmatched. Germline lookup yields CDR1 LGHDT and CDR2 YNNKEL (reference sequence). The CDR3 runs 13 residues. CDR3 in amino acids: CASSQGTGYGYTF. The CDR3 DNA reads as TGTGCCAGCAGCCAAGGGACAGGGTATGGCTACACCTTC.

CDR3 nucleotides: TGCGCCAGCAAACCCGGGACAGCTAACTATGGCTACACCTTC. Its protein is CASKPGTANYGYTF. The chain combines TRBV5-1 with TRBJ1-2, with 7 bases aligning to TRBD1. The CDR3 spans 14 residues. V gave up 6 bases and J gave up 0 bases; unmatched junction bases: 5. The germline V gene encodes CDR1 SGHRS and CDR2 YFSETQ.

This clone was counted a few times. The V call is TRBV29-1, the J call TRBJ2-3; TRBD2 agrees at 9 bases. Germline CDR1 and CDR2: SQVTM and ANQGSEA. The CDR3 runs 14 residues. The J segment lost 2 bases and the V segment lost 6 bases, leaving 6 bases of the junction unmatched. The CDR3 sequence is CSVRAGGPTDTQYF. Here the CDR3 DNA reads TGCAGCGTGAGAGCGGGAGGCCCCACAGATACGCAGTATTTT.

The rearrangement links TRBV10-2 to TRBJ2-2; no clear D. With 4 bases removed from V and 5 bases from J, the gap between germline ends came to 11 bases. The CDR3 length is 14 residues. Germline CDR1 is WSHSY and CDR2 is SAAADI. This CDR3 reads CASSVRGSTGELFF. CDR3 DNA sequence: TGCGCCAGCAGTGTCAGAGGATCAACCGGGGAGCTGTTTTTT.

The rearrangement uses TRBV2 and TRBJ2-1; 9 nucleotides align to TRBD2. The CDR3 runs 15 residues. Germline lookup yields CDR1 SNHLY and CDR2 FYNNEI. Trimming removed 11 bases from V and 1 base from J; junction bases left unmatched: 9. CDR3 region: CAAGYSGGSYNEQFF. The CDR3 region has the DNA TGTGCCGCAGGATATAGCGGGGGATCCTACAATGAGCAGTTCTTC.

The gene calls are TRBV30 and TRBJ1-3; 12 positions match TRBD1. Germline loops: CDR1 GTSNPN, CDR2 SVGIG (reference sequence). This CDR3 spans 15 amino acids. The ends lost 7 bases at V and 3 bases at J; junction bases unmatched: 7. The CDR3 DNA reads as TGTGCCTTCGGGACAGGGGGCGCGGGTGGAAACACCATATATTTT. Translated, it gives CAFGTGGAGGNTIYF. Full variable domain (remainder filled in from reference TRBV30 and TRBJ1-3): SQTIHQWPATLVQPVGSPLSLECTVEGTSNPNLYWYRQAAGRGLQLLFYSVGIGQISSEVPQNLSASRPQDRQFILSSKKLLLSDSGFYLCAFGTGGAGGNTIYFGEGSWLTVV.

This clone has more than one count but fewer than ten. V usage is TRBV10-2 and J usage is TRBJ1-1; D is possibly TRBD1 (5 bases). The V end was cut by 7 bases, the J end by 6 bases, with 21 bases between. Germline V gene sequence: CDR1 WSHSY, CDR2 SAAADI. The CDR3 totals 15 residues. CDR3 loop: CASTRIGREDSEAFF. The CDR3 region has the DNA TGCGCCAGCACGCGCATAGGCAGGGAAGACTCTGAAGCTTTCTTT.

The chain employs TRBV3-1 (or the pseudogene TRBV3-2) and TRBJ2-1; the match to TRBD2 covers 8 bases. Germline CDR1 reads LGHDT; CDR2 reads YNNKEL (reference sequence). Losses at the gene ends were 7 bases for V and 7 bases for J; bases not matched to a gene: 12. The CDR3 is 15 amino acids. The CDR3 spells CASTVTGTRGNEQFF. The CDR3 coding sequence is TGTGCCAGCACTGTAACCGGGACTAGAGGGAATGAGCAGTTCTTC.

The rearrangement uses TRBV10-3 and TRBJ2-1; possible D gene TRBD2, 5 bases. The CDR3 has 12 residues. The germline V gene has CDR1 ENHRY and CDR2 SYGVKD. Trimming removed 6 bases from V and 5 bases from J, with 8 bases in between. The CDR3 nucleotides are TGTGCCATCAGCGTGGAGGACAATGAGCAGTTCTTC. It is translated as CAISVEDNEQFF.

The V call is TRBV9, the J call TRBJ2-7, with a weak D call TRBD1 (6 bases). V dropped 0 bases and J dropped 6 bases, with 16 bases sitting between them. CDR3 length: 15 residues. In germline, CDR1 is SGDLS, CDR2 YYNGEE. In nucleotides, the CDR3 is TGTGCCAGCAGCGTAGGGGGGCAATCCCTCTCCGAGCAGTACTTC. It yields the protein CASSVGGQSLSEQYF.

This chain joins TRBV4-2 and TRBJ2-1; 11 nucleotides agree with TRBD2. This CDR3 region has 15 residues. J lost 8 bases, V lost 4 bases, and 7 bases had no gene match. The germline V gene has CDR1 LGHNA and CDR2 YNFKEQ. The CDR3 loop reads CASSPQGLAVYEQFF. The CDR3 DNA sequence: TGTGCCAGCAGCCCCCAGGGACTAGCGGTCTATGAGCAGTTCTTC.

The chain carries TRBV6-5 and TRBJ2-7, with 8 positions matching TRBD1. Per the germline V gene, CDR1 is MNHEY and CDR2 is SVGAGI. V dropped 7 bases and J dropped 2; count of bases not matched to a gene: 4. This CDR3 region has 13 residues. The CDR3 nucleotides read TGTGCCAGCACGCGGGACAGGACCTACGAGCAGTACTTC. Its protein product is CASTRDRTYEQYF.

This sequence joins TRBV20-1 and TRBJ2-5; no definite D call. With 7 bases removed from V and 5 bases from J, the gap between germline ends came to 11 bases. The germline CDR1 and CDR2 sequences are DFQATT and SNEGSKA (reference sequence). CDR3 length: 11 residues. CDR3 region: CSVNRRETQYF. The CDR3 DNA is TGCAGTGTTAACAGACGGGAGACCCAGTACTTC.

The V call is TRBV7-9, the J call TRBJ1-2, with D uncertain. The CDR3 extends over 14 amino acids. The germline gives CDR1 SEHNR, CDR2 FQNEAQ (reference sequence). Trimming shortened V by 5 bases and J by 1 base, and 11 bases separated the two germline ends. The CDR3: CASSHVRHNYGYTF. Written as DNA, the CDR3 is TGTGCCAGCAGCCACGTAAGACATAACTATGGCTACACCTTC.

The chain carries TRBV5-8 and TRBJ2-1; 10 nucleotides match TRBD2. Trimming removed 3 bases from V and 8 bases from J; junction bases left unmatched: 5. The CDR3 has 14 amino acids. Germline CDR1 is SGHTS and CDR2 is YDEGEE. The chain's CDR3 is CASSSLAGRDEQFF. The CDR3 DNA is TGTGCCAGCAGCTCACTAGCGGGAAGGGATGAGCAGTTCTTC.

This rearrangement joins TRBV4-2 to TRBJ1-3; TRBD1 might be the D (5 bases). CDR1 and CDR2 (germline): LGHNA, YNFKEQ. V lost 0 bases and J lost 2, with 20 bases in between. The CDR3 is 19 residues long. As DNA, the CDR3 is TGTGCCAGCAGCCAAGATTCCGGTACCCGACAGTACGCTGGAAACACCATATATTTT. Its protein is CASSQDSGTRQYAGNTIYF.

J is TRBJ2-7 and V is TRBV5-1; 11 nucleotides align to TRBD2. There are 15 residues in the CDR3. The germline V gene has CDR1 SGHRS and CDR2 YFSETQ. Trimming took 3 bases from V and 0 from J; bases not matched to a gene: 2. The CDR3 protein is CASSWTSGPSYEQYF. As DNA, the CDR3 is TGCGCCAGCAGCTGGACTAGCGGGCCCTCCTACGAGCAGTACTTC.

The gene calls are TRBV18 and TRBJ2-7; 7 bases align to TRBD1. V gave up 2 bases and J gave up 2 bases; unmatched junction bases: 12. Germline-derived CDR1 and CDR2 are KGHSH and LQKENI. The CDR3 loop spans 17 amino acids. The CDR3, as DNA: TGTGCCAGCTCACCAGAGATAACCGGGACAGTAACCTACGAGCAGTACTTC. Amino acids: CASSPEITGTVTYEQYF.

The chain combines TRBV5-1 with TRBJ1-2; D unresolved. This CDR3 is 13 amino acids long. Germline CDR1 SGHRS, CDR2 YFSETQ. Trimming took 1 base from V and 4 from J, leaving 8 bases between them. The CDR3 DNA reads TGCGCCAGCAGCTTGTATTCGGGCTATGGCTACACCTTC. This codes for CASSLYSGYGYTF.

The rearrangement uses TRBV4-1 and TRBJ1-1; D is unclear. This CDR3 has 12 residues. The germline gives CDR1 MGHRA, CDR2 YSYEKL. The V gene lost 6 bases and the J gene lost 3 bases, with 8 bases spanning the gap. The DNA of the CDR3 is TGCGCCAGCAGATTCGGGGACACTGAAGCTTTCTTT. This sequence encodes CASRFGDTEAFF.

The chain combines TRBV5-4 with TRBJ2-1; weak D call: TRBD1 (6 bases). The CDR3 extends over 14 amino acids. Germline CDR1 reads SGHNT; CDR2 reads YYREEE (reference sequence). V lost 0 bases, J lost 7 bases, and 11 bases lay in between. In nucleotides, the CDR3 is TGTGCCAGCAGCTTGGCGACAGGATTTAATGAGCAGTTCTTC. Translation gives CASSLATGFNEQFF. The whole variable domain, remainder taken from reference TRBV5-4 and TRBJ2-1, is ETGVTQSPTHLIKTRGQQVTLRCSSQSGHNTVSWYQQALGQGPQFIFQYYREEENGRGNFPPRFSGLQFPNYSSELNVNALELDDSALYLCASSLATGFNEQFFGPGTRLTVL.